This TCR beta chain was found in a study of molecular identifiers for immune sequencing clone quantification. TCRdb ran MiXCR on the PCR reads and lists one entry per CDR3 protein. Here the sample spans 460,000 or so distinct CDR3 sequences, about 22% being singletons. This clonotype was detected only a few times. Sample: naive CD8+ T cells from blood, with Jurkat cell RNA spiked in. The subset was: FACS-sorted CD8+CD4-CCR7+CD45RA+ naive T cells. The TCR originated in a human donor in good health. Some libraries in this study had Jurkat cell RNA spiked in.

Here the CDR3 DNA reads TGTGCCAGCAGCCATGGTGGGACTACTACCTACAATGAGCAGTTCTTC. Translated: CASSHGGTTTYNEQFF. The chain carries TRBV4-2 and TRBJ2-1, with TRBD2 matching 7 bases. The CDR3 extends over 16 amino acids. With 3 bases clipped from V and 2 bases from J, the junction kept 7 bases outside the gene matches. Germline values: CDR1 LGHNA, CDR2 YNFKEQ.